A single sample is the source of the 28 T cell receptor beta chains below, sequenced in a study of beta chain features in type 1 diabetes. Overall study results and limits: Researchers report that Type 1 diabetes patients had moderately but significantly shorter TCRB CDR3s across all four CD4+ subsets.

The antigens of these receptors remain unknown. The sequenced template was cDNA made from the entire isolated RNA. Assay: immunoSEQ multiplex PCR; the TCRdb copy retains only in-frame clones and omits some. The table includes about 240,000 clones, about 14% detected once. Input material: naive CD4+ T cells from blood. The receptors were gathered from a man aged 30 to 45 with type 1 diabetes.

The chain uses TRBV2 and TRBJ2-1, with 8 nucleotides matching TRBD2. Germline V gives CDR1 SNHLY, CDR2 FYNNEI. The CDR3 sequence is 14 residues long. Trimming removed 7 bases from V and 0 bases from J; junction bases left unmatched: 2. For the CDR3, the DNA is TGTGCCAGCAATCTAGCGGGCTCCTACAATGAGCAGTTCTTC. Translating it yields CASNLAGSYNEQFF.

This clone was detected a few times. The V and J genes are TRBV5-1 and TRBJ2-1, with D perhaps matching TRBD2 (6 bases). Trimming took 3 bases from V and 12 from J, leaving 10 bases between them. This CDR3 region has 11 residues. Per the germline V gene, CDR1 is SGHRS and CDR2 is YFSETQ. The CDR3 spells CASSSEGRQFF. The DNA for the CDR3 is TGCGCCAGCAGCTCGGAGGGTCGGCAGTTCTTC.

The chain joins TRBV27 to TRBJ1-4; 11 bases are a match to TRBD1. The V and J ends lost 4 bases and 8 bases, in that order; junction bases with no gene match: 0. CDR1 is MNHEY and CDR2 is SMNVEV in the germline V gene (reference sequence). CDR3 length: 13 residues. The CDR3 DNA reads TGTGCCAGCAGTTGGGACAGGGGGGAAAAACTGTTTTTT. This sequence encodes CASSWDRGEKLFF.

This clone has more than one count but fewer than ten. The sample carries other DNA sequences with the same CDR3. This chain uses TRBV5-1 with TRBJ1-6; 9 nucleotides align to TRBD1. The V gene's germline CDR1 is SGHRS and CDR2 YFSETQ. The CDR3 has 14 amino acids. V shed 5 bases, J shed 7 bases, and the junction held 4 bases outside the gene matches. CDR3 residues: CASSPGQGNSPLHF. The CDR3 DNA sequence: TGCGCCAGCAGTCCGGGACAGGGCAATTCACCCCTCCACTTT. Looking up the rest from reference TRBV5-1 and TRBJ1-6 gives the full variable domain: KAGVTQTPRYLIKTRGQQVTLSCSPISGHRSVSWYQQTPGQGLQFLFEYFSETQRNKGNFPGRFSGRQFSNSRSEMNVSTLELGDSALYLCASSPGQGNSPLHFGNGTRLTVT.

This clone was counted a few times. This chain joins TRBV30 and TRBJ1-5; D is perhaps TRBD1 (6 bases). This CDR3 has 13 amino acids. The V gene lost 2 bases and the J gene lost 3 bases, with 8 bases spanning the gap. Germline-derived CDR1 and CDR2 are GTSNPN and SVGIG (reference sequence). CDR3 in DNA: TGTGCCTGGAGTCGGGACAACAATCAGCCCCAGCATTTT. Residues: CAWSRDNNQPQHF.

The CDR3 DNA reads as TGTGCCAGCTCACTACGGGACAGGGCCAGCACAGATACGCAGTATTTT. Encoded protein: CASSLRDRASTDTQYF. This sequence joins TRBV18 and TRBJ2-3, with 9 bases matching TRBD1. The CDR3 has 16 amino acids. V lost 4 bases and J lost 0; bases outside the gene matches: 5. From germline, CDR1 is KGHSH and CDR2 LQKENI.

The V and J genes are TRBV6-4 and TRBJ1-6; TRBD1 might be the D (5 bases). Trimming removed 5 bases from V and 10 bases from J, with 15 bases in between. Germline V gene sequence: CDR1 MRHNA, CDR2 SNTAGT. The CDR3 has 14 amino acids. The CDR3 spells CASSSSAGVSPLHF. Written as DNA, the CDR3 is TGTGCCAGCAGTTCGTCGGCGGGGGTATCACCCCTCCACTTT.

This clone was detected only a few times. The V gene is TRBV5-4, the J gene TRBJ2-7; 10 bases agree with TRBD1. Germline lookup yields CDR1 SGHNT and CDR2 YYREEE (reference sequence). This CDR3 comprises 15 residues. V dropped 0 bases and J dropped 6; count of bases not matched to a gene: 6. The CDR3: CASSLAGTGASEQYF. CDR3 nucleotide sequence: TGTGCCAGCAGCTTGGCGGGGACAGGGGCATCCGAGCAGTACTTC.

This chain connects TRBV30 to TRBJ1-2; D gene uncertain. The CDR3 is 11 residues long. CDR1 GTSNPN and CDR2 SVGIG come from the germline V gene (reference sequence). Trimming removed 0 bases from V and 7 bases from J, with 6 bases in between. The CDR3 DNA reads TGTGCCTGGAGTGTAACTCGTGGCTACACCTTC. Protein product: CAWSVTRGYTF.

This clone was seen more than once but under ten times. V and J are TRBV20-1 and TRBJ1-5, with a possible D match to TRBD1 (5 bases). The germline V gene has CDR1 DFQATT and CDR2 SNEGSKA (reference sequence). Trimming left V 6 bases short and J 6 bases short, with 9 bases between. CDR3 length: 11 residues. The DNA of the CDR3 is TGCAGTGCGGGGGGAAGTCAGCCCCAGCATTTT. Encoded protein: CSAGGSQPQHF.

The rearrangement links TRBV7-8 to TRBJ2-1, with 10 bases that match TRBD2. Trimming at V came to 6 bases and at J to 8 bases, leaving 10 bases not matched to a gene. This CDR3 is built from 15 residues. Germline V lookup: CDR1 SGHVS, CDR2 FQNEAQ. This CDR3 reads CASSFLAGVSDEQFF. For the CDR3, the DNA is TGTGCCAGCAGTTTCCTAGCGGGAGTAAGCGATGAGCAGTTCTTC. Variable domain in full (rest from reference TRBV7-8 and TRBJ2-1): GAGVSQSPRYKVAKRGQDVALRCDPISGHVSLFWYQQALGQGPEFLTYFQNEAQLDKSGLPSDRFFAERPEGSVSTLKIQRTQQEDSAVYLCASSFLAGVSDEQFFGPGTRLTVL.

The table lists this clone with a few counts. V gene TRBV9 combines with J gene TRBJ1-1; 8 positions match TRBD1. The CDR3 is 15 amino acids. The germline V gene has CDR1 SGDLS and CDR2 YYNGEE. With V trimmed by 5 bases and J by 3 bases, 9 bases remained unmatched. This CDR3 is CASSSGDRRDTEAFF. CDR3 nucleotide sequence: TGTGCCAGCAGTTCAGGGGACAGGCGGGACACTGAAGCTTTCTTT.

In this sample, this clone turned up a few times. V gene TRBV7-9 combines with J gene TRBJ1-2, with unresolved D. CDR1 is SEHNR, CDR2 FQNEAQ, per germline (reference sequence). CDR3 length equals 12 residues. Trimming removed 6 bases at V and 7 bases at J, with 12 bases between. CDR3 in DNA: TGTGCCAGCAGTATGGATGGCGGTGGCTACACCTTC. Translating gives CASSMDGGGYTF.

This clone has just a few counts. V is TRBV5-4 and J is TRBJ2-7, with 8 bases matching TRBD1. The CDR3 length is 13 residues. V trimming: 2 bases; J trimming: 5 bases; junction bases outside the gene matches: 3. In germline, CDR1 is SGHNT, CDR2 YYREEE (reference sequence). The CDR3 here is CASSFNRGNEQYF. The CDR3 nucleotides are TGTGCCAGCAGCTTTAACAGGGGGAACGAGCAGTACTTC.

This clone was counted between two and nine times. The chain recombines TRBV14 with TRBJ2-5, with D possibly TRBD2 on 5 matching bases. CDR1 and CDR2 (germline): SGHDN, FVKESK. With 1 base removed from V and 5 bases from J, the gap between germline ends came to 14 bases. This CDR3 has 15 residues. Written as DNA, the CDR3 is TGTGCCAGCAGCCAAGTCGGGCTCCCGGGGGAGACCCAGTACTTC. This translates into CASSQVGLPGETQYF.

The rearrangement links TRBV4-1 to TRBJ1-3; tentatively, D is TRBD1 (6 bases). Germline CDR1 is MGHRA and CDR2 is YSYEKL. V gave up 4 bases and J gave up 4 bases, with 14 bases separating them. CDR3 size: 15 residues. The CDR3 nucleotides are TGCGCCAGCAGCCCGGGAGGGGGACGAGGAAACACCATATATTTT. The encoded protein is CASSPGGGRGNTIYF.

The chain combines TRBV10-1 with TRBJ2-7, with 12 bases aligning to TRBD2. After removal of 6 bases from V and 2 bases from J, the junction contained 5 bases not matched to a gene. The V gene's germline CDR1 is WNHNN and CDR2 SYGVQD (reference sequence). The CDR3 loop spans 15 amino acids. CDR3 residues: CASSETSGGTYEQYF. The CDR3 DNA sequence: TGCGCCAGCAGCGAGACTAGCGGGGGAACCTACGAGCAGTACTTC.

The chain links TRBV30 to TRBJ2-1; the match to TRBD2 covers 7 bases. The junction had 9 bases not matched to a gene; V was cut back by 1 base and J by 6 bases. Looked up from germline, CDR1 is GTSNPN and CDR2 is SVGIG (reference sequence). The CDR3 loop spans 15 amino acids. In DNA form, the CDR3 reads TGTGCCTGGAGTGGGGACCCAGCGGGGTCCAATGAGCAGTTCTTC. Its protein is CAWSGDPAGSNEQFF.

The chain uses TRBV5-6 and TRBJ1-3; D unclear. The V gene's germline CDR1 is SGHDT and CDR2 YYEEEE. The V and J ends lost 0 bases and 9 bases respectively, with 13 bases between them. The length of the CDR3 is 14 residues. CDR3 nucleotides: TGTGCCAGCAGCTTGGGGCGGCCCCCCGGCACCATATATTTT. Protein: CASSLGRPPGTIYF.

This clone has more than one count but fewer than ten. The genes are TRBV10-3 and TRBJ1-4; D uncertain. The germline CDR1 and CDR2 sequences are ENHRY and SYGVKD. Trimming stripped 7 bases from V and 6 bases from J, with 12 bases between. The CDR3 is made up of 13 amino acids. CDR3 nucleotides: TGTGCCATCAAGGAGGGCGGGGATGAAAAACTGTTTTTT. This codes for CAIKEGGDEKLFF.

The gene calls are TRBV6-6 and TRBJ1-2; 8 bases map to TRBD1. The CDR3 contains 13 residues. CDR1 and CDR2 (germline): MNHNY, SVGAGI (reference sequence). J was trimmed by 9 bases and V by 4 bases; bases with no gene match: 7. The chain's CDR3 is CASSSSDRDRYTF. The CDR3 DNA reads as TGTGCCAGCAGTTCCTCGGACAGGGATCGCTACACCTTC.

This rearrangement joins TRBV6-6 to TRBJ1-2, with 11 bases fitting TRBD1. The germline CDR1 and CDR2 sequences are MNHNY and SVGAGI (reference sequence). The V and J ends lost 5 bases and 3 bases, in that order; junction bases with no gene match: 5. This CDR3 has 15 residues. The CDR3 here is CASSTGQGAYYGYTF. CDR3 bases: TGTGCCAGCAGTACTGGACAGGGGGCCTACTATGGCTACACCTTC.

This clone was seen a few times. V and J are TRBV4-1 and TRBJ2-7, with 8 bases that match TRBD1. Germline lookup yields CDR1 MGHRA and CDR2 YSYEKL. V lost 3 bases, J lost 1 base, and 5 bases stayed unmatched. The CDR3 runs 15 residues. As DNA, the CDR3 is TGCGCCAGCAGCCACGGGTGGACAGGGTCCTACGAGCAGTACTTC. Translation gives CASSHGWTGSYEQYF.

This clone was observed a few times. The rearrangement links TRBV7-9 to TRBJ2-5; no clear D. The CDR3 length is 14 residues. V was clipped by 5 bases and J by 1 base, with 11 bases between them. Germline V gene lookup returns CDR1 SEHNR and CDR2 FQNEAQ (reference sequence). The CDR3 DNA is TGTGCCAGCAGCCGGTCTAACGTCCAAGAGACCCAGTACTTC. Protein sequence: CASSRSNVQETQYF.

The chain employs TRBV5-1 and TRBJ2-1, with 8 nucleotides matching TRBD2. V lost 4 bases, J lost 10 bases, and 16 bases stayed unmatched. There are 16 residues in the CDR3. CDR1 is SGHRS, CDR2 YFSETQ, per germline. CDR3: CASSPPGLVSQHEQFF. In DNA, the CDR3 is TGCGCCAGCAGCCCCCCGGGACTAGTTTCGCAACACGAGCAGTTCTTC. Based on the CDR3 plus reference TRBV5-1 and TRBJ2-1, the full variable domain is KAGVTQTPRYLIKTRGQQVTLSCSPISGHRSVSWYQQTPGQGLQFLFEYFSETQRNKGNFPGRFSGRQFSNSRSEMNVSTLELGDSALYLCASSPPGLVSQHEQFFGPGTRLTVL.

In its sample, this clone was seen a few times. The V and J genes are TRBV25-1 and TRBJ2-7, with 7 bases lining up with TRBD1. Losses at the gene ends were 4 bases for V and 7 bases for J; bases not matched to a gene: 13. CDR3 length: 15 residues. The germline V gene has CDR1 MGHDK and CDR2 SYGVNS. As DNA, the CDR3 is TGTGCCAGCAGTGGCTCCGGGACAGCAATGAGGGAGCAGTACTTC. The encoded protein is CASSGSGTAMREQYF.

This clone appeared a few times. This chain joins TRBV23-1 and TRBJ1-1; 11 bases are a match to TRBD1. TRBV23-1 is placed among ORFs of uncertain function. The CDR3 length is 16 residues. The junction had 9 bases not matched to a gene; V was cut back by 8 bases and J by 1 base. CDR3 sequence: CASSRDRGLENTEAFF. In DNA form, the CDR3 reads TGCGCCAGCTCCCGGGACAGGGGGTTGGAGAACACTGAAGCTTTCTTT.

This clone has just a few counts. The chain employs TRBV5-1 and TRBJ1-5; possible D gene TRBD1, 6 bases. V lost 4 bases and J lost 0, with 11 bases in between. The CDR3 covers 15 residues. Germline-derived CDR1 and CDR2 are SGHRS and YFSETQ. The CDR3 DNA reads TGCGCCAGCAGCCTACAGGGTTCTAGCAATCAGCCCCAGCATTTT. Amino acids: CASSLQGSSNQPQHF.